The next 6 T cell receptor beta chains were all read from a single sample in a study of blood T cell repertoires in COVID-19. Method: immunoSEQ multiplex PCR; TCRdb's copy keeps in-frame clones and lacks some. The sample consists of tens of thousands of clones, about three quarters of them appearing once. Material: peripheral blood. The receptor set was obtained from a human donor in a cohort sampled during active COVID-19.

The V gene is TRBV27, the J gene TRBJ2-1, with 13 bases lining up with TRBD2. Looked up from germline, CDR1 is MNHEY and CDR2 is SMNVEV (reference sequence). CDR3 length: 16 residues. Trimming removed 5 bases from V and 3 bases from J; junction bases left unmatched: 4. CDR3 loop: CASSTTSGRDYNEQFF. Written as DNA, the CDR3 is TGTGCCAGCAGTACCACTAGCGGGAGGGACTACAATGAGCAGTTCTTC.

The rearrangement uses TRBV6-5 and TRBJ2-7, with 14 bases identical to TRBD2. Losses at the gene ends were 6 bases for V and 4 bases for J; bases not matched to a gene: 5. There are 15 residues in the CDR3. The germline V gene has CDR1 MNHEY and CDR2 SVGAGI. The CDR3 is CASRPWTSGRYEQYF. CDR3 sequence (DNA): TGTGCCAGCAGGCCCTGGACTAGCGGGAGGTACGAGCAGTACTTC.

This clone occurred a few times. The chain employs TRBV7-8 and TRBJ2-7, with D maybe TRBD2 (5 bases). The CDR3 is made up of 14 amino acids. Germline CDR1 is SGHVS and CDR2 is FQNEAQ. Trimming removed 5 bases at V and 0 bases at J, with 11 bases between. The CDR3 spells CASSISGNSYEQYF. CDR3 coding DNA: TGTGCCAGCAGCATTTCCGGGAACTCCTACGAGCAGTACTTC.

The rearrangement links TRBV7-9 to TRBJ2-7; D gene ambiguous. From germline, CDR1 is SEHNR and CDR2 FQNEAQ (reference sequence). This CDR3 contains 12 residues. V lost 4 bases and J lost 3, with 7 bases in between. CDR3 in amino acids: CASSSRDYEQYF. The CDR3, as DNA: TGTGCCAGCAGCTCACGCGACTACGAGCAGTACTTC.

The rearrangement joins TRBV7-9 to TRBJ1-3; tentative D call: TRBD1 (5 bases). Germline CDR1 is SEHNR and CDR2 is FQNEAQ (reference sequence). The CDR3 totals 16 residues. V gave up 3 bases and J gave up 0 bases, with 12 bases separating them. CDR3 amino acids: CASSLGRGPSGNTIYF. CDR3 sequence (DNA): TGTGCCAGCAGCTTGGGAAGGGGTCCCTCTGGAAACACCATATATTTT.

This clone was found once. The chain joins TRBV11-2 to TRBJ2-1, with a weak D call TRBD2 (6 bases). Deletions cut 5 bases from V and 7 bases from J, with 15 bases between. The CDR3 extends over 14 amino acids. CDR1 is SGHAT, CDR2 FQNNGV, per germline. This CDR3 is CASSPRWGVNEQFF. The DNA of the CDR3 is TGTGCCAGCAGCCCCCGGTGGGGGGTTAATGAGCAGTTCTTC.